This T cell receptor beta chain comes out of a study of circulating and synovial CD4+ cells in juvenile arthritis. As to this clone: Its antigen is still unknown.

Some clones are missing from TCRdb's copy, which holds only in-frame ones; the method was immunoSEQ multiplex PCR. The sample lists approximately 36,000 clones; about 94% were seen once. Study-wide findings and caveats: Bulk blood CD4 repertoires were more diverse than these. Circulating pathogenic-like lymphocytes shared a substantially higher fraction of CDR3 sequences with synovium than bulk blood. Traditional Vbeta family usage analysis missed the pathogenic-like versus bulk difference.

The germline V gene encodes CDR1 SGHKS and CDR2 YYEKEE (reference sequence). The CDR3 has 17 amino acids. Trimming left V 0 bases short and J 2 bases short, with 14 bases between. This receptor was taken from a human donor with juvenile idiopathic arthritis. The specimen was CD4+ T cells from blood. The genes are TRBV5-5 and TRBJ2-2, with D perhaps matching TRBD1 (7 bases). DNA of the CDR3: TGTGCCAGCAGCTTGGATCGGCAGGGGGGCAACACCGGGGAGCTGTTTTTT. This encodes CASSLDRQGGNTGELFF.